This TCR beta chain originates from a study of shared clonotypes between healthy human individuals (dated by TCRdb to about 2020). Broadly, across the study: A couple of women and a few men aged 18 to 49 years were included in the cohort. For each donor, three plates each were used for CD4 naive and CD4 memory, two plates were used for CD8 naive, and one plate was used for CD8 memory. The study deeply sequenced blood TCR repertoires of five healthy adults to estimate repertoire size and the extent of clonotype sharing between individuals. Libraries were prepared and TCR repertoires were sequenced by different laboratories using diverse techniques, in order to increase sequencing depth and limit assay-specific biases. Leukapheresis yielded between about 0.85 and 9.5 billion PBMCs per donor.

Beyond this particular receptor, the publication reports: Based on pairwise subsampling, the degree of clonotype sharing among donors was expected to be affected by sequencing depth. Even with the large sequencing depth, rarefaction of the sorted-subset datasets indicated that sequencing was incomplete. When a few donors were compared, the shared fraction of clonotypes was about 5.2% for naive CD4, more than 3% for naive CD8, roughly 2.3% for memory CD4, and less than 0.5% for memory CD8. The small number of donors limited the genetic and exposure-history diversity represented. Compared with non-shared clonotypes, clonotypes shared by all four sorted-subset donors had higher generation probabilities. Larger estimated clonotype richness was generally found for naive subsets than for memory subsets. Sampling was restricted to blood, and TCR repertoires in tissue are likely to differ from TCR repertoires in blood.

The trim is 8 bases for V and 2 bases for J, with a gap of 12 bases between the germline ends. From cysteine to phenylalanine, the CDR3 is 14 amino acids long. Only the CDR3 part of the read is kept: 42 bases, read in frame from the first base. Based on the germline V gene, the CDR1 and CDR2 sequences are WSHSY and SAAADI. Using the deep immunoSEQ assay, TCR CDR3 regions were amplified from genomic DNA by multiplex PCR. For each cell subset, the extracted genomic DNA was distributed evenly across all wells of several immunoSEQ 96-well plates, and each plate served as one replicate. Each replicate PCR for sorted subsets received roughly 0.2 ug genomic DNA, equal to about 30,000 T cell genomes. Purified libraries were quantified with a Qubit 3.0 fluorometer, sized on a Bioanalyzer 2100, and re-quantified with the KAPA Library Quantification kit. Every immunoSEQ 96-well plate was sequenced on a dedicated single-read 150-cycle Illumina NextSeq 550 flow cell. The authors processed their data as follows. The immunoSEQ output contained only junctional sequences without quality scores, so filtering could not match that applied to full-length reads. To assign V/J genes and CDR3, sequences were annotated using PyIR, a Python wrapper for IgBLAST v1.9, with IMGT germline references. Reads were removed for weak V/J assignments (E-value above 1e-6), missing CDR3, stop codons, out-of-frame junctions, or ambiguous translated residues. V3J clonotypes were defined as sequences sharing an identical inferred V gene, J gene, and CDR3 amino acid sequence. The percentage overlap between two repertoires was calculated by dividing the number of shared unique clonotypes by the size of the smaller repertoire. Three approaches were used to assess repertoire richness: RTK rarefaction, the Chao1 estimator, and Recon v2.1 estimates of unobserved clonotypes. For all TCRbeta clonotypes obtained by the gDNA method from four donors, generation probabilities were computed with OLGA. TCRdb took over this immuneACCESS table, retaining in-frame rearrangements with V and J assigned. Such tables are incomplete; in checked studies, under half of the missing clones stem from an unresolved V gene, and the remainder is unexplained. The DNA gave D and trimming, while V, J and clone size come from that table. This sample holds around 1.9 million clones; roughly 95% were observed only once. Jointly, the top ten make up roughly 1.7% of the sample.

For the CD8 naive samples, CD45RO-negative cells were positively selected for CCR7, yielding a CD45RA+CCR7+ population from which TemRA cells were excluded. The donors were healthy, HIV-negative adults who had no recently reported acute infections or vaccinations. Every donor was a Caucasian adult living in Nashville, Tennessee, USA. Blood was collected by leukapheresis, and PBMCs were isolated by Ficoll-Histopaque density gradient centrifugation and then cryopreserved in liquid nitrogen vapor phase. Analytical flow cytometry was used to check the purity and quantity of each magnetically sorted T cell population. Each sorted fraction had its genomic DNA isolated and then quantified by UV absorbance on a Nanodrop 2000c. As concerns this clone: This clone's antigen is unknown. No much larger clone is present one base from it, and per-base qualities are unavailable.

Sequences were obtained from naive CD8+ T cells from PBMCs. The intended sense of this specimen's cell subset or site label: CD45RA+CCR7+. This chain is built from TRBV10-2 and TRBJ1-4; TRBD1 is a possible D gene, resting on 5 matching bases. The TCR sequence derives from a man aged 18 to 30 in good health. Some clones in this sample may be carry-over from other donors' samples. At the DNA level, the sequence is TGCGCCAGCCGGCCCGGGACTACTAATGAAAAACTGTTTTTT. The resulting protein is CASRPGTTNEKLFF.